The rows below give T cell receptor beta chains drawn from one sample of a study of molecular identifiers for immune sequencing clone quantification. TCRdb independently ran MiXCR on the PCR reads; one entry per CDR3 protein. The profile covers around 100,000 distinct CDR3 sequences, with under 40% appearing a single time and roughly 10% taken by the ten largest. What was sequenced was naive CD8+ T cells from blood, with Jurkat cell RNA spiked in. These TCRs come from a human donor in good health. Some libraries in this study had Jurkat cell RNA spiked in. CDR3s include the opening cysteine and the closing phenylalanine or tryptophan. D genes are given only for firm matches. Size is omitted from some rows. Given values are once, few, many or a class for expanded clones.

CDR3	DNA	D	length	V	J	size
CASSVRLSPYDKRELSHEQFF	TGTGCCAGTAGTGTACGCCTCTCGCCCTACGACAAGCGGGAGCTTTCCCATGAGCAGTTCTTC	TRBD2	21	TRBV19	TRBJ2-1	few
CASSSTGTPSQPQHF	TGTGCCAGCAGTTCGACCGGGACACCCAGCCAGCCCCAGCATTTT	.	15	TRBV27	TRBJ1-5	few
CASSAPGVGNQPQHF	TGTGCCAGCAGCGCCCCAGGGGTTGGCAATCAGCCCCAGCATTTT	.	15	TRBV7-9	TRBJ1-5	.
CASSFRGVGPQHF	TGTGCCAGCAGTTTTAGAGGGGTAGGGCCCCAGCATTTT	.	13	TRBV28	TRBJ1-5	many
CASSLLGGTGELFF	TGTGCCAGCAGTTTACTGGGAGGCACCGGGGAGCTGTTTTTT	.	14	TRBV27	TRBJ2-2	few
CASSLALAGGHTDTQYF	TGTGCCAGCAGCTTGGCATTAGCGGGAGGGCACACAGATACGCAGTATTTT	TRBD2	17	TRBV5-4	TRBJ2-3	many
CASGQGTAYEQYF	TGCGCCAGCGGCCAAGGGACAGCCTACGAGCAGTACTTC	TRBD1	13	TRBV4-3	TRBJ2-7	.
CASSPGQSNSPLHF	TGTGCCAGCAGCCCGGGACAGTCCAATTCACCCCTCCACTTT	TRBD1	14	TRBV7-9	TRBJ1-6	many
CASSYSPVEEAQYF	TGTGCCAGCAGTTACTCCCCGGTGGAGGAGGCCCAGTACTTC	.	14	TRBV6-2/TRBV6-3	TRBJ2-5	.
CSALKLNTGELFF	TGCAGTGCCCTTAAGTTGAACACCGGGGAGCTGTTTTTT	.	13	TRBV20-1	TRBJ2-2	.
CSARDHERNTGELFF	TGCAGTGCTAGAGACCACGAACGGAACACCGGGGAGCTGTTTTTT	.	15	TRBV20-1	TRBJ2-2	.